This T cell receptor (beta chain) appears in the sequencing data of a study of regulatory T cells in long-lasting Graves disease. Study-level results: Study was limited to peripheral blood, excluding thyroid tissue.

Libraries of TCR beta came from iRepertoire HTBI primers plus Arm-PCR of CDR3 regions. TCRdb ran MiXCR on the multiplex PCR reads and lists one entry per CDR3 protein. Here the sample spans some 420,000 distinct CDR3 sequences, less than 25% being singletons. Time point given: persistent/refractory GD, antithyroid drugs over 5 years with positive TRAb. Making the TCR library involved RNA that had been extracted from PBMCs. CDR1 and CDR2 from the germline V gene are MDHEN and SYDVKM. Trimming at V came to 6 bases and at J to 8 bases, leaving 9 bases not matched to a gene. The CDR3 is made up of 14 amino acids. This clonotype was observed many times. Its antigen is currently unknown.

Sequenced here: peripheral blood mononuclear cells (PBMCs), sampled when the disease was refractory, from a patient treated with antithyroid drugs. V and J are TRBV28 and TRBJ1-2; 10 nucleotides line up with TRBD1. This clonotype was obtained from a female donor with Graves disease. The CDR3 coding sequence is TGTGCCAGCAGCCGAGGGACAGGGGATAGCGGCTACACCTTC. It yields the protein CASSRGTGDSGYTF.